Below are 17 T cell receptor beta chains sequenced from a single sample in a study of CD8 T cells in Susac syndrome. With random hexamers, about 0.5 to 1 ug RNA was reverse transcribed. TCRdb re-derived calls from the immunoSEQ multiplex PCR reads in MiXCR, one entry per CDR3 protein. This table has fewer than 85,000 distinct CDR3 sequences, around 94% appearing once. The sequenced sample was CD8+ T cells from PBMCs. The source is a human donor with Susac syndrome.

The chain uses TRBV20-1 and TRBJ1-1; D is undetermined. This CDR3 is 15 amino acids long. The V end was cut by 1 base, the J end by 0 bases, with 12 bases between. CDR1 and CDR2 from the germline V gene are DFQATT and SNEGSKA (reference sequence). The CDR3 DNA follows: TGCAGTGCTAGAGGGAAGGAGATCATGAACACTGAAGCTTTCTTT. Translation gives CSARGKEIMNTEAFF.

The rearrangement links TRBV7-9 to TRBJ2-1, with D maybe TRBD1 (6 bases). V was trimmed by 1 base and J by 8 bases, leaving 12 bases between them. This CDR3 is built from 14 residues. Looked up from germline, CDR1 is SEHNR and CDR2 is FQNEAQ (reference sequence). Here the CDR3 reads CASSLGYRVDEQFF. The CDR3 DNA follows: TGTGCCAGCAGCTTAGGTTACAGGGTGGATGAGCAGTTCTTC. Full variable domain (outside the CDR3, taken from reference TRBV7-9 and TRBJ2-1): DTGVSQNPRHKITKRGQNVTFRCDPISEHNRLYWYRQTLGQGPEFLTYFQNEAQLEKSRLLSDRFSAERPKGSFSTLEIQRTEQGDSAMYLCASSLGYRVDEQFFGPGTRLTVL.

The V gene is TRBV7-2, the J gene TRBJ1-2; the D gene is possibly TRBD1 (5 bases). The CDR3 is 12 amino acids. Germline lookup yields CDR1 SGHTA and CDR2 FQGNSA. V lost 5 bases, J lost 10 bases, and 14 bases lay in between. As DNA, the CDR3 is TGTGCCAGCAGCCCCCGGACGACAGACTACACCTTC. It is translated as CASSPRTTDYTF.

This clonotype showed up just once. This chain uses TRBV7-9 with TRBJ1-2; D is perhaps TRBD1 (5 bases). The CDR3 has 15 residues. CDR1 and CDR2 from the germline V gene are SEHNR and FQNEAQ (reference sequence). V shed 5 bases and J shed 0 bases, with 13 bases lying between them. CDR3 residues: CASSPPGVANYGYTF. The CDR3 nucleotides are TGTGCCAGCAGCCCCCCGGGGGTCGCTAACTATGGCTACACCTTC.

The CDR3 DNA sequence: TGTGCCAGCAGTGACTCGGCAGGGAATGAAGCTTTCTTT. Amino acid sequence: CASSDSAGNEAFF. The chain couples TRBV6-4 to TRBJ1-1; D may be TRBD1 (5 bases). This CDR3 spans 13 amino acids. Per the germline V gene, CDR1 is MRHNA and CDR2 is SNTAGT. V was pared by 0 bases and J by 7 bases, with 9 bases between.

The genes are TRBV12-3 or TRBV12-4 and TRBJ2-7; D is unresolved. Deletions cut 6 bases from V and 5 bases from J, with 11 bases between. CDR3 length: 12 amino acids. As DNA, the CDR3 is TGTGCCAGCAGCCCTACAGAACACGAGCAGTACTTC. Amino acid sequence: CASSPTEHEQYF.

The rearrangement joins TRBV19 to TRBJ1-5; no firm D call. Between the trimmed V and J ends, which lost 3 bases and 3 bases, there was a span of 15 bases. Germline CDR1 LNHDA, CDR2 SQIVND (reference sequence). This CDR3 region has 16 residues. The CDR3 region is CASSIVAGRNNQPQHF. The DNA for the CDR3 is TGTGCCAGTAGTATTGTGGCCGGTCGGAACAATCAGCCCCAGCATTTT.

The chain couples TRBV19 to TRBJ1-2; possibly TRBD1 for D (5 bases). The CDR3 sequence is 14 residues long. V lost 2 bases and J lost 2, with 9 bases in between. Germline V gene lookup returns CDR1 LNHDA and CDR2 SQIVND (reference sequence). CDR3: CASSIRGRNYGYTF. For the CDR3, the DNA is TGTGCCAGTAGTATACGGGGCAGAAACTATGGCTACACCTTC.

J is TRBJ1-3 and V is TRBV20-1; possible D gene TRBD1, 5 bases. Germline values: CDR1 DFQATT, CDR2 SNEGSKA (reference sequence). V gave up 0 bases and J gave up 5 bases, with 14 bases separating them. The CDR3 sequence is 15 residues long. The DNA of the CDR3 is TGCAGTGCTAGAGAAGTAGACAGCTTTCGAAACACCATATATTTT. Translating it yields CSAREVDSFRNTIYF.

The chain combines TRBV19 with TRBJ1-3, with D tentatively TRBD1 (5 bases). CDR1 LNHDA and CDR2 SQIVND come from the germline V gene (reference sequence). Trimming pared 2 bases from V and 7 bases from J, leaving 18 bases between. This CDR3 has 16 residues. CDR3 loop: CASSIFGTQLVNTIYF. CDR3 coding DNA: TGTGCCAGTAGTATATTCGGGACTCAGCTCGTGAACACCATATATTTT.

The chain combines TRBV6-5 with TRBJ2-7; no clear D gene. The ends were cut back, 0 bases at V and 0 bases at J, with 12 bases in the middle. Germline V lookup: CDR1 MNHEY, CDR2 SVGAGI. This CDR3 has 16 amino acids. The DNA for the CDR3 is TGTGCCAGCAGTTACTCGCTCTCAAAGGTCTCCTACGAGCAGTACTTC. It encodes CASSYSLSKVSYEQYF.

The chain couples TRBV7-3 to TRBJ1-6; TRBD1 is a possible D gene (5 bases). The CDR3 consists of 14 residues. Trimming took 6 bases from V and 6 from J, leaving 12 bases between them. Per the germline V gene, CDR1 is SGHTA and CDR2 is FQGTGA. CDR3 nucleotides: TGTGCCAGCAGTTCGGGGGGTGGTAATTCACCCCTCCACTTT. Translated: CASSSGGGNSPLHF.

The rearrangement uses TRBV11-2 and TRBJ2-7, with D uncertain. The CDR3 has 11 residues. With 3 bases removed from V and 7 bases from J, the gap between germline ends came to 7 bases. Germline lookup yields CDR1 SGHAT and CDR2 FQNNGV. In nucleotides, the CDR3 is TGTGCCAGCAGCTTTCTCGAGGAGCAGTACTTC. Protein: CASSFLEEQYF.

This clonotype was counted only a few times. This rearrangement joins TRBV5-1 to TRBJ2-1; possibly TRBD2 for D (5 bases). The CDR3 spans 12 residues. Germline assignment: CDR1 SGHRS and CDR2 YFSETQ. V was clipped by 4 bases and J by 6 bases, with 8 bases between them. The CDR3 sequence: CASSRRPNEQFF. The CDR3 DNA reads as TGCGCCAGCAGCCGGAGGCCCAATGAGCAGTTCTTC.

V and J are TRBV7-3 and TRBJ2-1; 8 bases line up with TRBD2. Germline-derived CDR1 and CDR2 are SGHTA and FQGTGA. Trimming took 2 bases from V and 4 from J; bases not matched to a gene: 4. The CDR3 consists of 15 residues. This chain's CDR3 is CASSLRGLEYNEQFF. The CDR3 nucleotides are TGTGCCAGCAGCTTACGGGGACTAGAATACAATGAGCAGTTCTTC.

The V and J genes are TRBV25-1 and TRBJ2-7, with D possibly matching TRBD1 (5 bases). With 4 bases removed from V and 3 bases from J, the gap between germline ends came to 10 bases. CDR3 length: 13 amino acids. CDR1 and CDR2 (germline): MGHDK, SYGVNS. The CDR3 nucleotides are TGTGCCAGCAGTGTCAGGGAAGGCTACGAGCAGTACTTC. Translating gives CASSVREGYEQYF.

The chain joins TRBV7-8 to TRBJ2-4; D is perhaps TRBD2 (6 bases). Per the germline V gene, CDR1 is SGHVS and CDR2 is FQNEAQ. The CDR3 runs 15 residues. The ends were cut back, 1 base at V and 7 bases at J, with 14 bases in the middle. CDR3 bases: TGTGCCAGCAGCTTAGGGAGACAAAGCGGGAACATTCAGTACTTC. Amino acid sequence: CASSLGRQSGNIQYF.